A selection of T cell receptor beta chains follows, all from one sample in a study of cytomegalovirus exposure and HLA in healthy donors. The method was immunoSEQ multiplex PCR; TCRdb's version includes in-frame clones alone and lacks a portion of them. The sample records approximately 180,000 clones, 84% being singletons. Sequenced sample: PBMCs. The receptor set was obtained from a girl aged 10-17 years in good health and CMV-seropositive. Both conserved end residues are part of each CDR3. The D gene is left open where the match is weak. The listing skips clone size in some rows; elsewhere it reads once, few, many or a size class.

size	V	D	J	DNA	CDR3
-	TRBV7-9	TRBD1	TRBJ1-6	TGTGCCAGCAGCTACAGGGGCTCCTATAATTCACCCCTCCACTTT	CASSYRGSYNSPLHF
-	TRBV6-1	-	TRBJ1-1	TGTGCCAGCAGGCGGACAGTTAAAGCTTTCTTT	CASRRTVKAFF
-	TRBV7-7	TRBD2	TRBJ2-2	TGTGCTAGCAGTTGGGACTACCGATCCAGGGAGCTGTTTTTT	CASSWDYRSRELFF
-	TRBV6-1	-	TRBJ1-3	TGTGCCAGCAGTGGCGGCTTTGTGAGGGGAAACACCATATATTTT	CASSGGFVRGNTIYF
once	TRBV5-1	TRBD1	TRBJ2-7	TGCGCCAGCAGATCCCGGGGGACAGGGATTTCCGAGCAGTACTTC	CASRSRGTGISEQYF
few	TRBV5-8	-	TRBJ1-2	TGTGCCAGCACCTTAGACGGGTTGAACTATGGCTACACCTTC	CASTLDGLNYGYTF
-	TRBV6-1	-	TRBJ1-2	TGTGCCAGCAGTGAAGCTGCCAGGGGAGACTATGGCTACACCTTC	CASSEAARGDYGYTF
-	TRBV27	TRBD2	TRBJ2-1	TGTGCCAGCAGTGCCCTACTAGCGGGGGGGCCCTATGAGCAGTTCTTC	CASSALLAGGPYEQFF
once	TRBV5-5	TRBD1	TRBJ1-1	TGTGCCAGCAGCACGGACAGGGGGAACACTGAAGCTTTCTTT	CASSTDRGNTEAFF
-	TRBV2	TRBD1	TRBJ1-1	TGTGCCGGGCGGGGGGACAGCACTGAAGCTTTCTTT	CAGRGDSTEAFF
once	TRBV4-1	-	TRBJ2-5	TGCGCCAGCAGCCAAGTACAGGGGGGGGAGCAGTACTTC	CASSQVQGGEQYF
-	TRBV2	-	TRBJ1-5	TGTGCCAGCAGGGAACAGGGTAATAGCAATCAGCCCCAGCATTTT	CASREQGNSNQPQHF
-	TRBV9	TRBD1	TRBJ2-4	TGTGCCAGCAGCGTAGGACAGGGGGCGCAAAACATTCAGTACTTC	CASSVGQGAQNIQYF
-	TRBV7-3	-	TRBJ2-5	TGTGCCAGCAGCTTAACACGAGGCGAGACCCAGTACTTC	CASSLTRGETQYF
-	TRBV29-1	TRBD1	TRBJ1-2	TGCAGCGTTGAGGGCCCAGGGGGTTCTTATGGCTACACCTTC	CSVEGPGGSYGYTF
-	TRBV10-3	-	TRBJ1-2	TGTGCCATCAGTGACCGAGACAGGATGAACTATGGCTACACCTTC	CAISDRDRMNYGYTF